A selection of T cell receptor beta chains follows, all from one sample in a study of blood T cell repertoires in COVID-19. Libraries were prepared by immunoSEQ multiplex PCR; TCRdb keeps only in-frame clonotypes and omits some of them. The top ten clones hold 6% to 7% of a sample with 200,000 or so clones, 75% to 90% of them seen once. The sample was peripheral blood. These receptors originate from a woman aged 40 to 49 with acute or convalescent COVID-19. CDR3s include the opening cysteine and the closing phenylalanine or tryptophan. D genes are given only for firm matches. The listing skips clone size in some rows; elsewhere it reads once, few, many or a size class.

- - TRBJ2-1 TRBV14 TGTGCCAGCAGCCCCAGGGGCTGGAGCGGGAACGGTGAGCAGTTCTTC CASSPRGWSGNGEQFF
once TRBD1 TRBJ1-2 TRBV7-8 TGTGCCAGCAGCTTAGTCACAGGGGGCGGGTATGGCTACACCTTC CASSLVTGGGYGYTF
- TRBD2 TRBJ2-1 TRBV28 TGTGCCAGCAGTTCCCTAGCTAGCGGGGGGGCAGGCGAGCAGTTCTTC CASSSLASGGAGEQFF
- - TRBJ2-7 TRBV28 TGTGCCAGTCTGGAACAGGGAGCGGGATACGAGCAGTACTTC CASLEQGAGYEQYF
- TRBD2 TRBJ2-1 TRBV7-2 TGTGCCAGCACCACTCGGGGGAGCGGGAGCGGGAGGGACAATGAGCAGTTCTTC CASTTRGSGSGRDNEQFF
- TRBD2 TRBJ2-1 TRBV11-3 TGTGCCAGCAGCTTGGGACTTAGCGGGCTCTACAATGAGCAGTTCTTC CASSLGLSGLYNEQFF
- TRBD1 TRBJ2-7 TRBV5-1 TGCGCCAGCAGCACCGGGACAGGGTTCTCCTACGAGCAGTACTTC CASSTGTGFSYEQYF
many TRBD1 TRBJ1-1 TRBV18 TGTGCCAGCTCACCACCGGGGACAGACATGAACACTGAAGCTTTCTTT CASSPPGTDMNTEAFF
- TRBD1 TRBJ2-4 TRBV6-5 TGTGCCAGCAAGTTAGGGGGCACCGGCAAAAACATTCAGTACTTC CASKLGGTGKNIQYF
few TRBD2 TRBJ2-1 TRBV2 TGTGCCAGCAGTGAGAGCGGGAGATCCTACAATGAGCAGTTCTTC CASSESGRSYNEQFF
- - TRBJ2-2 TRBV13 TGTGCCAGCAGCCTAGGAACGGGCACCGGGGAGCTGTTTTTT CASSLGTGTGELFF
- TRBD2 TRBJ2-1 TRBV5-1 TGCGCCAGCAGCTTGTTAGGGACTAGCGGTTACAATGAGCAGTTCTTC CASSLLGTSGYNEQFF
- TRBD2 TRBJ2-7 TRBV15 TGTGCCACCAGCAGAGATATCGGGCTAGCGGTCTCCTACGAGCAGTACTTC CATSRDIGLAVSYEQYF
- TRBD1 TRBJ1-5 TRBV4-2 TGTGCCAGCAGCCCTCAGGGGGCAATCGGCAATCAGCCCCAGCATTTT CASSPQGAIGNQPQHF
- TRBD1 TRBJ1-5 TRBV6-5 TGTGCCAGCAGGCCGACAGGGGGGAGCAATCAGCCCCAGCATTTT CASRPTGGSNQPQHF
- TRBD1 TRBJ1-6 TRBV6-2/TRBV6-3 TGTGCCAGCAGTACAGGACAGGGGGACATCTATAATTCACCCCTCCACTTT CASSTGQGDIYNSPLHF
few - TRBJ2-3 TRBV6-5 TGTGCCAGTTCACAGGGATTCTTCACAGATACGCAGTATTTT CASSQGFFTDTQYF
- TRBD2 TRBJ2-5 TRBV25-1 TGTGCCAGCGCCGAAGGAGAAGCGGGGGAGACCCAGTACTTC CASAEGEAGETQYF
- TRBD2 TRBJ2-3 TRBV15 TGTGCCACCAGCAGAGATAGTCCGGGAGGGCCCAGAGATACGCAGTATTTT CATSRDSPGGPRDTQYF
once - TRBJ1-2 TRBV29-1 TGCAGCGTTGAACCCCGGGGGTACTATGGCTACACCTTC CSVEPRGYYGYTF
- TRBD2 TRBJ2-1 TRBV28 TGTGCCAGTAATGAGCGGGAGGCCGACAATGAGCAGTTCTTC CASNEREADNEQFF
- - TRBJ1-6 TRBV7-2 TGTGCCAGCAGCTTAGGGACAAATGGTTCACCCCTCCACTTT CASSLGTNGSPLHF
- TRBD1 TRBJ1-2 TRBV28 TGTACCAGCAGCCCGATTCGGGACAGTTTCGACTATGGCTACACCTTC CTSSPIRDSFDYGYTF
- TRBD1 TRBJ2-7 TRBV24-1 TGTGCCACCAGTGATTCCAGGGGGTCCTACGAGCAGTACTTC CATSDSRGSYEQYF
- - TRBJ2-2 TRBV2 TGTGCCAGCAAAGGAGCGGGGAACACCGGGGAGCTGTTTTTT CASKGAGNTGELFF
- - TRBJ1-2 TRBV7-9 TGTGCCAGCAGCTTTAGCGTCTATGGCTACACCTTC CASSFSVYGYTF
- TRBD1 TRBJ1-5 TRBV30 TGTGCCTGGACCAAGGGACAGGGGTATCAGCCCCAGCATTTT CAWTKGQGYQPQHF
- - TRBJ1-4 TRBV5-1 TGCGCCAGCAGCTTGAATTCGATAGGGGGAGGGCAAGAAAAACTGTTTTTT CASSLNSIGGGQEKLFF
- TRBD2 TRBJ2-7 TRBV9 TGTGCCAGCAGCCGGGAGCGGGAGAAGACCTACGAGCAGTACTTC CASSREREKTYEQYF
- TRBD1 TRBJ1-5 TRBV7-2 TGTGCCAGCAGCTGGACAGGGGGGCAGCCCCAGCATTTT CASSWTGGQPQHF
few TRBD1 TRBJ1-3 TRBV10-3 TGTGCCATCAGTCTGACAGGGGGCTCTGGAAACACCATATATTTT CAISLTGGSGNTIYF
- - TRBJ2-1 TRBV6-2/TRBV6-3 TGTGCCAGCAGTTACCTGCGGGGCTCCTACAATGAGCAGTTCTTC CASSYLRGSYNEQFF
- TRBD2 TRBJ2-3 TRBV11-2 TGTGCCAGCAGCTTGGGGACTAACCCCACAGATACGCAGTATTTT CASSLGTNPTDTQYF
- - TRBJ2-3 TRBV3-1/TRBV3-2 TGTGCCAGCAGCCCAGGGGCGATTGATACGCAGTATTTT CASSPGAIDTQYF
- TRBD1 TRBJ2-7 TRBV28 TGTGCCATCAGACAGGGGGCATACGAGCAGTACTTC CAIRQGAYEQYF
once - TRBJ2-7 TRBV6-6 TGTGCCAGTAGATTGGGCGAATACGAGCAGTACTTC CASRLGEYEQYF
- TRBD1 TRBJ1-2 TRBV2 TGTGCCAGCAGAAACAGGGGGCTTGGCTATGGCTACACCTTC CASRNRGLGYGYTF
- - TRBJ1-1 TRBV10-3 TGTGCCATCAGTGAGGCCCCGGGGGGCCAGGGGAACACTGAAGCTTTCTTT CAISEAPGGQGNTEAFF
- - TRBJ1-3 TRBV6-5 TGTGCCAGCAGTTACTCGACGGGATCTGGAAACACCATATATTTT CASSYSTGSGNTIYF
- - TRBJ2-2 TRBV2 TGTGCCAGCAGATCGGGTCCGTTCGCGAACACCGGGGAGCTGTTTTTT CASRSGPFANTGELFF
once - TRBJ1-6 TRBV5-6 TGTGCCAGCAGCCCAATCGGTTCACCCCTCCACTTT CASSPIGSPLHF
- TRBD1 TRBJ2-2 TRBV9 TGTGCCAGCAGCGCACCGGGACAGGGATACACCGGGGAGCTGTTTTTT CASSAPGQGYTGELFF
- TRBD2 TRBJ2-1 TRBV7-3 TGTGCCAGCAGCTCTAGCGGGGGGGCCTACAATGAGCAGTTCTTC CASSSSGGAYNEQFF
- TRBD1 TRBJ1-6 TRBV9 TGTGCCAGCAGCGTAGGTGTAGGGGGCGTGTCACCCCTCCACTTT CASSVGVGGVSPLHF
- - TRBJ1-1 TRBV30 TGTGCCTGGAAGGCCAGCCCCCTCGGAGTCACTGAAGCTTTCTTT CAWKASPLGVTEAFF
- - TRBJ2-5 TRBV5-1 TGCGCCAGCAGCTTGGTTCGGGGAGCAGAGACCCAGTACTTC CASSLVRGAETQYF
- - TRBJ1-2 TRBV7-6 TGTGCCAGCAGCTTATCTGGTTCGGTCTATGGCTACACCTTC CASSLSGSVYGYTF
many - TRBJ2-7 TRBV10-3 TGTGCCATCAGTGATACTAGTACCTACACCTCGAGACCTTACGAGCAGTACTTC CAISDTSTYTSRPYEQYF
- - TRBJ2-3 TRBV4-1 TGCGCCAGCAGCCAAGATGGGCGGCGGGGGCCTTACACAGATACGCAGTATTTT CASSQDGRRGPYTDTQYF
- TRBD1 TRBJ1-1 TRBV7-2 TGTGCCAGCAGCCAACGAACCGGGACAGGAAATACTGAAGCTTTCTTT CASSQRTGTGNTEAFF
- - TRBJ2-1 TRBV18 TGTGCCAGCTCACCCGCAAGTAACAGCTACAATGAGCAGTTCTTC CASSPASNSYNEQFF
- - TRBJ1-1 TRBV2 TGTGCCAGCAGTGGGGGCTGGATGAACACTGAAGCTTTCTTT CASSGGWMNTEAFF
- TRBD1 TRBJ2-2 TRBV24-1 TGTGCCACGACGGGACAGGGAAACACCGGGGAGCTGTTTTTT CATTGQGNTGELFF